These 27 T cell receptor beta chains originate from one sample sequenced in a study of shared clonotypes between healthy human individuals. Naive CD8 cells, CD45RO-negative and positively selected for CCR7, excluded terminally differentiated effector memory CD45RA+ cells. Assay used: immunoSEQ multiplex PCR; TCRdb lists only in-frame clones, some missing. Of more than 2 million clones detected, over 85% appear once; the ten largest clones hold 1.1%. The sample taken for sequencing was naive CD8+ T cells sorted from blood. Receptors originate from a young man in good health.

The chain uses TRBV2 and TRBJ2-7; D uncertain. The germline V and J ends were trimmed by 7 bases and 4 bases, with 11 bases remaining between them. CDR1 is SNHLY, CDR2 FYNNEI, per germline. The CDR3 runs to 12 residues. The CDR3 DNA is TGTGCCAGCATCGAAAGATCTTACGAGCAGTACTTC. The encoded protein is CASIERSYEQYF.

The CDR3 region has the DNA TGTGCCAGCAGTCCGGACTACTACGAGCAGTACTTC. This encodes CASSPDYYEQYF. The chain uses TRBV28 and TRBJ2-7; D may be TRBD2 (6 bases). The CDR3 consists of 12 residues. Germline values: CDR1 MDHEN, CDR2 SYDVKM. With 5 bases removed from V and 3 bases from J, the gap between germline ends came to 8 bases.

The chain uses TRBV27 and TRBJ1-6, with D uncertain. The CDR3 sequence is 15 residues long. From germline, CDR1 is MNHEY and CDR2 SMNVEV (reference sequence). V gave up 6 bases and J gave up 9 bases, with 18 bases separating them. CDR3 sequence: CASRNMTPRSSPLHF. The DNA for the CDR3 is TGTGCCAGCAGAAATATGACGCCAAGGAGTTCACCCCTCCACTTT.

The CDR3, as DNA: TGTGCCAGCAGTTACATGGCTACCTACGAGCAGTACTTC. Protein sequence: CASSYMATYEQYF. The rearrangement uses TRBV6-5 and TRBJ2-7; D is ambiguous. CDR3 length equals 13 residues. CDR1 MNHEY and CDR2 SVGAGI come from the germline V gene. Deletions cut 2 bases from V and 2 bases from J, with 7 bases between.

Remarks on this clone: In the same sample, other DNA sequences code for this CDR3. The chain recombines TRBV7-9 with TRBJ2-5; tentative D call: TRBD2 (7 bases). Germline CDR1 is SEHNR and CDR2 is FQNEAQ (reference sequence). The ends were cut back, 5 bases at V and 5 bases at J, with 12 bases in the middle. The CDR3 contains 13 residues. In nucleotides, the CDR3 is TGTGCCAGCAGCCCCCCGGGGGGCGAGACCCAGTACTTC. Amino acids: CASSPPGGETQYF.

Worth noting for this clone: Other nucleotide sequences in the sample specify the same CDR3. The CDR3 protein is CASRPGQLNTEAFF. For the CDR3, the DNA is TGTGCCAGCAGGCCGGGACAGCTGAACACTGAAGCTTTCTTT. V and J are TRBV6-5 and TRBJ1-1; 7 bases are shared with TRBD1. The CDR3 spans 14 residues. Germline assignment: CDR1 MNHEY and CDR2 SVGAGI. The J segment lost 0 bases and the V segment lost 6 bases, leaving 4 bases of the junction unmatched.

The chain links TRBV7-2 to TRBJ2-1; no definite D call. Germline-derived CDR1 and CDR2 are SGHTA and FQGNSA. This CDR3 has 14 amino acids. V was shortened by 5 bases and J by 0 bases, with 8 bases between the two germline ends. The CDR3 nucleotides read TGTGCCAGCAGCCCAAGGAGCTCCTACAATGAGCAGTTCTTC. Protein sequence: CASSPRSSYNEQFF.

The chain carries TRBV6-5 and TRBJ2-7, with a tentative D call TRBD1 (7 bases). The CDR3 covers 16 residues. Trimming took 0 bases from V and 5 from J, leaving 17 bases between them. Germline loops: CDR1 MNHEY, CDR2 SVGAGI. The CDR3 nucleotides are TGTGCCAGCAGTTACTCTGACAGGGCGGGGAAACACGAGCAGTACTTC. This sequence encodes CASSYSDRAGKHEQYF.

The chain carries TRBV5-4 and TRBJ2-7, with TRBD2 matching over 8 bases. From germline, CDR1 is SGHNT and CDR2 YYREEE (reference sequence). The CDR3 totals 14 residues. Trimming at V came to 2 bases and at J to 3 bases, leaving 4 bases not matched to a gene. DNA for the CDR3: TGTGCCAGCAGCTTCGGGGGGGTGGACTACGAGCAGTACTTC. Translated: CASSFGGVDYEQYF.

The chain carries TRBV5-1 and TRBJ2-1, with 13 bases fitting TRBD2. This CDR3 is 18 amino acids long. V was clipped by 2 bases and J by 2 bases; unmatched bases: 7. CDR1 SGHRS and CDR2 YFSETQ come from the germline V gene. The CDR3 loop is CASSFETSGRLTYNEQFF. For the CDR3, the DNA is TGCGCCAGCAGCTTCGAGACTAGCGGGAGGCTAACCTACAATGAGCAGTTCTTC.

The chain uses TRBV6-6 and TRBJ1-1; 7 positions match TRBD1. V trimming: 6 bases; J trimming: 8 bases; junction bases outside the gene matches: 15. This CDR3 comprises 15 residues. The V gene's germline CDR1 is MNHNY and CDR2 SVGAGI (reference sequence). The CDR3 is CASRLEGAQVPEAFF. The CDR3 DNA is TGTGCCAGCAGACTCGAGGGGGCGCAGGTACCCGAAGCTTTCTTT.

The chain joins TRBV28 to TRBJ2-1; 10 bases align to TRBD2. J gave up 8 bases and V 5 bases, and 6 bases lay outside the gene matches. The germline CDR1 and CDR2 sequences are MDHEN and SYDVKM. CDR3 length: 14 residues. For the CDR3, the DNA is TGTGCCAGCAGTAGCGGGGGGGCGGTTGATGAGCAGTTCTTC. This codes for CASSSGGAVDEQFF.

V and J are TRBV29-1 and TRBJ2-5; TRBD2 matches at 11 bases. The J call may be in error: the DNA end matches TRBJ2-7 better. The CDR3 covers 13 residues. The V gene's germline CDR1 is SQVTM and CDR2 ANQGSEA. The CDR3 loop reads CSVPGLAAYEQYF. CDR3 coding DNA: TGCAGCGTTCCGGGACTAGCGGCCTACGAGCAGTACTTC.

CDR3: CASSRQGAAKQYF. The CDR3 DNA reads as TGTGCCAGCAGCCGGCAGGGGGCCGCTAAGCAGTACTTC. This chain uses TRBV28 with TRBJ2-7; 8 nucleotides align to TRBD1. Germline V gene lookup returns CDR1 MDHEN and CDR2 SYDVKM. V trimming: 6 bases; J trimming: 8 bases; junction bases outside the gene matches: 9. The CDR3 is 13 amino acids.

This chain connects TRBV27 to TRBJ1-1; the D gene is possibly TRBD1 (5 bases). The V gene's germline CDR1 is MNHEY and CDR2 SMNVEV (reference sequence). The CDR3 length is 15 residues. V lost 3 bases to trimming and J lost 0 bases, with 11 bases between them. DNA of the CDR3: TGTGCCAGCAGTTTTCTATGGGGCCTGAACACTGAAGCTTTCTTT. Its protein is CASSFLWGLNTEAFF.

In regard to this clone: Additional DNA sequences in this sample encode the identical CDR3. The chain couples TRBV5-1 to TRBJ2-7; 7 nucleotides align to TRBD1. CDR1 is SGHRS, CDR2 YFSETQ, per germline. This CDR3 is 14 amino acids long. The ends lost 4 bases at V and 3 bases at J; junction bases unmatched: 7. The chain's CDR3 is CASSLRDSFYEQYF. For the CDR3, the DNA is TGCGCCAGCAGCCTCCGGGACAGTTTCTACGAGCAGTACTTC.

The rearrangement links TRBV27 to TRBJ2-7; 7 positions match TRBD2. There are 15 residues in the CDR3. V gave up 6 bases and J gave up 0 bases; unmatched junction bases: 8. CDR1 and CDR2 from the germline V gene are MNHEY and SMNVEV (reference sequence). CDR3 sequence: CASSFTSASSYEQYF. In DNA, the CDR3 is TGTGCCAGCAGCTTTACTAGCGCTAGCTCCTACGAGCAGTACTTC.

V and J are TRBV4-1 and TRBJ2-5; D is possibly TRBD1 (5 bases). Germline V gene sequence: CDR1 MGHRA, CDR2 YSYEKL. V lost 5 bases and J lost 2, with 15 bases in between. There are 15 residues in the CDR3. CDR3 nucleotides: TGCGCCAGCAGCGCTCTGACAGTTTCACAAGAGACCCAGTACTTC. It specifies CASSALTVSQETQYF.

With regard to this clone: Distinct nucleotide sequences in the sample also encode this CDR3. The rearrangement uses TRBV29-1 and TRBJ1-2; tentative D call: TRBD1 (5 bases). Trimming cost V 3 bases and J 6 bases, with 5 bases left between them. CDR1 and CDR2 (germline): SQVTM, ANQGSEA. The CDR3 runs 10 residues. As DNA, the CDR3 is TGCAGCGTTGAGGACAATGGCTACACCTTC. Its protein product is CSVEDNGYTF.

Here the CDR3 reads CASSEGPVEGYTF. In DNA, the CDR3 is TGTGCCAGCAGCGAGGGGCCAGTAGAGGGCTACACCTTC. The chain combines TRBV5-4 with TRBJ1-2, with D perhaps TRBD1 (5 bases). The germline V gene encodes CDR1 SGHNT and CDR2 YYREEE (reference sequence). V was trimmed by 4 bases and J by 8 bases, leaving 15 bases between them. The length of the CDR3 is 13 residues.

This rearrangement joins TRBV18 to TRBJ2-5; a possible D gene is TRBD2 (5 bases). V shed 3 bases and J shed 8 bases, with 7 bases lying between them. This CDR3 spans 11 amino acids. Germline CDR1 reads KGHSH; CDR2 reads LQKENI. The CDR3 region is CASSPGDTQYF. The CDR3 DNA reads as TGTGCCAGCTCACCGGGAGATACCCAGTACTTC.

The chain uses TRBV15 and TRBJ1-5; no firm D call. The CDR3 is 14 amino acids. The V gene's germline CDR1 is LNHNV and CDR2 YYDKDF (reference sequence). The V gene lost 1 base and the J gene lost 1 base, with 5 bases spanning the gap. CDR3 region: CATSRAQSNQPQHF. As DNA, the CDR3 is TGTGCCACCAGCAGAGCACAGAGCAATCAGCCCCAGCATTTT.

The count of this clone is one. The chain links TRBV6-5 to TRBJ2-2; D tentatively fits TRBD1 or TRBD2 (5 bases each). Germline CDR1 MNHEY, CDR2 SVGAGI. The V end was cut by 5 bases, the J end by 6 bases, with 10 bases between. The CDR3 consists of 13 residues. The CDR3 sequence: CASSLGTAGELFF. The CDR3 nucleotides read TGTGCCAGCAGTCTCGGGACGGCCGGGGAGCTGTTTTTT.

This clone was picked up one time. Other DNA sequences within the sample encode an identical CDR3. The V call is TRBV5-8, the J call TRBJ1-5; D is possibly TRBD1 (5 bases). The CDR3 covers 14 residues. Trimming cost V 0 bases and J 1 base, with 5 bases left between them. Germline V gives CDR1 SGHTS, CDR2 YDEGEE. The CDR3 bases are TGTGCCAGCAGCTTGGGGGGGAGCAATCAGCCCCAGCATTTT. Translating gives CASSLGGSNQPQHF.

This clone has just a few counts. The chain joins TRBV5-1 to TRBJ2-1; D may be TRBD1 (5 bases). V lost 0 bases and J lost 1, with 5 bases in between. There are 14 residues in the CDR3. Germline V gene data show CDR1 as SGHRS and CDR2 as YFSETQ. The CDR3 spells CASSLGQSYNEQFF. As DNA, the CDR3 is TGCGCCAGCAGCTTGGGACAGTCCTACAATGAGCAGTTCTTC.

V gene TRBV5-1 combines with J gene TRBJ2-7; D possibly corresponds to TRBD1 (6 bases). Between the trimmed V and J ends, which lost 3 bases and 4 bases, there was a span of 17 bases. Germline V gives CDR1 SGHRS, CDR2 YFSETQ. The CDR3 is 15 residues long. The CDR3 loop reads CASSSEHRVKYEQYF. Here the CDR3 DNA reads TGCGCCAGCAGCTCGGAACACAGGGTTAAGTACGAGCAGTACTTC.

The chain's CDR3 is CASSLVETGGQETQYF. The CDR3 nucleotides read TGTGCCAGCAGCTTAGTTGAGACAGGGGGCCAAGAGACCCAGTACTTC. The V and J genes are TRBV7-9 and TRBJ2-5, with 9 positions matching TRBD1. Germline values: CDR1 SEHNR, CDR2 FQNEAQ (reference sequence). J gave up 1 base and V 1 base, and 4 bases lay outside the gene matches. The CDR3 spans 16 residues.